The 25 T cell receptor beta chains below all came from one sample that was sequenced in a study of identical twins. From the 5' RACE reads, TCRdb called clonotypes with MiXCR, one entry per CDR3 protein. The sample holds 450,000 or so distinct CDR3 sequences; 13% to 15% are singletons and the top ten take about 0.53%. These sequences were also reported in another study, on yellow fever vaccine responses in identical twins.

The sequenced material came from CD4+ T cells sorted from blood. The receptors were gathered from a woman younger than 35 in good health.

The V and J genes are TRBV27 and TRBJ2-3; 15 positions agree with TRBD2. V lost 5 bases, J lost 4 bases, and 4 bases stayed unmatched. The CDR3 totals 16 residues. Germline V gives CDR1 MNHEY, CDR2 SMNVEV (reference sequence). The CDR3 nucleotides are TGTGCCAGCAGTCATGGGACTAGCGGGAGGCCAGATACGCAGTATTTT. This gives the protein CASSHGTSGRPDTQYF.

This clonotype was seen more than once but under ten times. V usage is TRBV7-9 and J usage is TRBJ2-7; D gene unclear. The CDR3 loop spans 13 amino acids. Germline V gene data show CDR1 as SEHNR and CDR2 as FQNEAQ (reference sequence). The V end lost 4 bases, the J end lost 2 bases, and 9 bases lay between the germline ends. CDR3 nucleotides: TGTGCCAGCAGCTCGTTTATTACCTACGAGCAGTACTTC. Translated: CASSSFITYEQYF.

This clonotype was detected ten times or more. V and J are TRBV5-1 and TRBJ2-2; D is unresolved. This CDR3 comprises 14 residues. Germline V CDR1 and CDR2: SGHRS, YFSETQ. Trimming shortened V by 6 bases and J by 3 bases, and 12 bases separated the two germline ends. CDR3 bases: TGCGCCAGCAAGACTGGGATGGACACCGGGGAGCTGTTTTTT. Translating gives CASKTGMDTGELFF.

This clonotype was seen repeatedly, ten times or more. As DNA, the CDR3 is TGCGCCAGCAGCTTAAGGACAGGCCCGAACACTGAAGCTTTCTTT. It codes for CASSLRTGPNTEAFF. The V and J genes are TRBV5-1 and TRBJ1-1; 7 nucleotides agree with TRBD1. The V and J ends lost 2 bases and 1 base, in that order; junction bases with no gene match: 5. CDR1 is SGHRS, CDR2 YFSETQ, per germline. The CDR3 is 15 residues long.

The chain combines TRBV20-1 with TRBJ2-7, with 8 bases aligning to TRBD1. From germline, CDR1 is DFQATT and CDR2 SNEGSKA (reference sequence). With 3 bases clipped from V and 1 base from J, the junction kept 5 bases outside the gene matches. The CDR3 runs to 14 residues. Here the CDR3 reads CSARDRVSSYEQYF. CDR3 bases: TGCAGTGCTAGGGACAGGGTGTCATCCTACGAGCAGTACTTC.

J is TRBJ2-3 and V is TRBV6-5; 9 positions agree with TRBD2. The junction had 6 bases not matched to a gene; V was cut back by 4 bases and J by 4 bases. Germline-derived CDR1 and CDR2 are MNHEY and SVGAGI. This CDR3 region has 15 residues. CDR3 sequence: CASSSGGRASDTQYF. CDR3 nucleotide sequence: TGTGCCAGCAGTTCGGGCGGGAGGGCCTCAGATACGCAGTATTTT.

The V and J genes are TRBV20-1 and TRBJ2-3; 8 nucleotides line up with TRBD2. Germline CDR1 reads DFQATT; CDR2 reads SNEGSKA (reference sequence). This CDR3 is 16 amino acids long. The V segment lost 5 bases and the J segment 0 bases; nucleotides outside the gene matches: 10. The CDR3 is CSAPAGALTSTDTQYF. For the CDR3, the DNA is TGCAGTGCTCCAGCGGGGGCTCTTACTAGCACAGATACGCAGTATTTT.

This clonotype was observed at least ten times. This chain connects TRBV20-1 to TRBJ2-1; 10 bases are a match to TRBD2. This CDR3 is 15 amino acids long. J gave up 9 bases and V 6 bases, and 14 bases lay outside the gene matches. Germline values: CDR1 DFQATT, CDR2 SNEGSKA (reference sequence). The CDR3 loop is CSASPTSGKNGEQFF. DNA of the CDR3: TGCAGTGCATCTCCCACTAGCGGGAAAAATGGTGAGCAGTTCTTC.

Many counts were recorded for this clonotype. The V and J genes are TRBV14 and TRBJ2-3; no clear D gene. The V gene lost 4 bases and the J gene lost 5 bases, with 10 bases spanning the gap. Germline CDR1 reads SGHDN; CDR2 reads FVKESK. There are 13 residues in the CDR3. The CDR3 bases are TGTGCCAGCAGCCCTTTCCTTGGAGATACGCAGTATTTT. It encodes CASSPFLGDTQYF.

This clonotype was detected a few times. The chain combines TRBV6-5 with TRBJ2-7, with D tentatively TRBD1 (5 bases). Germline V gene data show CDR1 as MNHEY and CDR2 as SVGAGI. The CDR3 spans 13 residues. V was cut by 10 bases and J by 3 bases, with 16 bases left in between. CDR3 protein: CATGRPRDYEQYF. Written as DNA, the CDR3 is TGTGCCACAGGTAGGCCCAGGGACTACGAGCAGTACTTC.

This clonotype was observed a few times. This chain joins TRBV7-6 and TRBJ2-7; D possibly matches TRBD1 or TRBD2 (5 bases each). There are 15 residues in the CDR3. V gave up 0 bases and J gave up 2 bases, with 11 bases separating them. Germline V gene lookup returns CDR1 SGHVS and CDR2 FNYEAQ. CDR3 loop: CASSLARDGPYEQYF. DNA of the CDR3: TGTGCCAGCAGCTTAGCCAGGGACGGTCCCTACGAGCAGTACTTC.

This clonotype occurred a few times. The chain uses TRBV6-1 and TRBJ1-1, with TRBD1 as a possible D gene (6 bases). Germline CDR1 and CDR2: MNHNS and SASEGT. The ends were cut back, 6 bases at V and 2 bases at J, with 13 bases in the middle. The CDR3 runs to 14 residues. The CDR3 loop reads CASRPQGTNTEAFF. The CDR3, as DNA: TGTGCCAGCAGACCACAGGGAACAAACACTGAAGCTTTCTTT.

This clonotype was seen a few times. V usage is TRBV10-1 and J usage is TRBJ2-7, with D possibly being TRBD1 or TRBD2 (7 bases each). Germline-derived CDR1 and CDR2 are WNHNN and SYGVQD (reference sequence). The CDR3 length is 13 residues. Trimming pared 6 bases from V and 5 bases from J, leaving 14 bases between. The CDR3 DNA follows: TGCGCCAGCAGCGAGACAGGGAGGGACGAGCAGTACTTC. Translation gives CASSETGRDEQYF.

This rearrangement joins TRBV6-5 to TRBJ1-1; a weak D match, TRBD1 (6 bases). The germline V gene encodes CDR1 MNHEY and CDR2 SVGAGI. V was clipped by 0 bases and J by 11 bases, with 19 bases between them. The CDR3 totals 15 residues. The CDR3 spells CASSYSHPGGGVAFF. In nucleotides, the CDR3 is TGTGCCAGCAGTTACTCCCACCCTGGGGGCGGGGTGGCTTTCTTT.

This clonotype was seen a few times. CDR3 bases: TGTGCCAGCAGCCAAGGTTTATTGAATCAGCCCCAGCATTTT. Translating gives CASSQGLLNQPQHF. The gene calls are TRBV3-1 and TRBJ1-5; D remains ambiguous. CDR3 length equals 14 residues. Germline CDR1 reads LGHDT; CDR2 reads YNNKEL (reference sequence). V lost 1 base to trimming and J lost 4 bases, with 8 bases between them.

This clonotype was detected many times. The chain uses TRBV20-1 and TRBJ2-3, with 9 bases identical to TRBD2. Germline V lookup: CDR1 DFQATT, CDR2 SNEGSKA (reference sequence). CDR3 length equals 15 residues. V lost 3 bases and J lost 1; bases outside the gene matches: 5. The CDR3 DNA reads as TGCAGTGCTAGTGCGGGAGGGCTCGGCACAGATACGCAGTATTTT. This sequence encodes CSASAGGLGTDTQYF.

This clonotype was picked up a small number of times. V usage is TRBV10-3 and J usage is TRBJ2-3; D tentatively reads TRBD1 or TRBD2 (6 bases each). Germline CDR1 reads ENHRY; CDR2 reads SYGVKD. There are 13 residues in the CDR3. V lost 7 bases to trimming and J lost 2 bases, with 10 bases between them. The DNA for the CDR3 is TGTGCCATCACTGGGGGGCTCACAGATACGCAGTATTTT. Its protein is CAITGGLTDTQYF.

This clonotype was detected only a few times. The chain has TRBV28 and TRBJ2-1; a weak D match, TRBD1 (6 bases). The CDR3 loop spans 16 amino acids. V lost 5 bases and J lost 2, with 16 bases in between. Germline V gene sequence: CDR1 MDHEN, CDR2 SYDVKM. The CDR3 sequence is CASSPTLGQTYNEQFF. In DNA form, the CDR3 reads TGTGCCAGCAGTCCGACATTAGGACAGACCTACAATGAGCAGTTCTTC. The whole variable domain, filled in from reference TRBV28 and TRBJ2-1, reads DVKVTQSSRYLVKRTGEKVFLECVQDMDHENMFWYRQDPGLGLRLIYFSYDVKMKEKGDIPEGYSVSREKKERFSLILESASTNQTSMYLCASSPTLGQTYNEQFFGPGTRLTVL.

The chain joins TRBV10-1 to TRBJ1-5; D unclear. Germline CDR1 is WNHNN and CDR2 is SYGVQD (reference sequence). V lost 1 base and J lost 6, with 10 bases in between. CDR3 length: 14 residues. For the CDR3, the DNA is TGCGCCAGCAGTGAGTTTTCGGCGGGTCAGCCCCAGCATTTT. Translating it yields CASSEFSAGQPQHF.

The gene calls are TRBV6-5 and TRBJ2-3; 9 nucleotides match TRBD2. This CDR3 is built from 15 residues. Per germline, CDR1 MNHEY and CDR2 SVGAGI. Trimming took 2 bases from V and 1 from J; bases not matched to a gene: 1. The CDR3 loop is CASSYGGGGTDTQYF. The CDR3 nucleotides read TGTGCCAGCAGTTACGGCGGGGGGGGCACAGATACGCAGTATTTT.

The J gene is TRBJ1-2, the V gene TRBV11-2; D is unclear. The V end was cut by 5 bases, the J end by 7 bases, with 20 bases between. This CDR3 region has 15 residues. Germline V lookup: CDR1 SGHAT, CDR2 FQNNGV. DNA of the CDR3: TGTGCCAGCAGCCTGGTGCGAGCCCCAGGTCGTGGCTACACCTTC. Protein product: CASSLVRAPGRGYTF.

This clonotype appeared a few times. This chain uses TRBV25-1 with TRBJ2-1; 8 bases line up with TRBD2. CDR1 and CDR2 from the germline V gene are MGHDK and SYGVNS. Unmatched junction bases numbered 5, after V lost 2 bases and J lost 2 bases. The CDR3 is made up of 16 amino acids. The CDR3 protein is CASSEPGRGAYNEQFF. CDR3 nucleotide sequence: TGTGCCAGCAGTGAACCTGGGCGGGGGGCCTACAATGAGCAGTTCTTC.

The chain combines TRBV6-1 with TRBJ2-7; 7 bases are shared with TRBD1. The CDR3 has 15 residues. Germline loops: CDR1 MNHNS, CDR2 SASEGT. Germline trimming cut 6 bases from V and 2 bases from J; bases unmatched to any gene: 10. CDR3 coding DNA: TGTGCCAGCAGCCGGAGACAGGGAGCCACCTACGAGCAGTACTTC. It specifies CASSRRQGATYEQYF.

The rearrangement uses TRBV7-2 and TRBJ2-7; D is unresolved. V was cut by 4 bases and J by 3 bases, with 13 bases left in between. The germline gives CDR1 SGHTA, CDR2 FQGNSA. This CDR3 spans 14 amino acids. The CDR3 loop is CASSSADMDYEQYF. DNA for the CDR3: TGTGCCAGCAGCTCGGCAGACATGGACTACGAGCAGTACTTC.

CDR3 DNA: TGCGCCAGCAGCCACGGACAGGGGTATGGAAACACCATATATTTT. Translating it yields CASSHGQGYGNTIYF. V is TRBV4-3 and J is TRBJ1-3, with TRBD1 matching 9 bases. After removal of 3 bases from V and 3 bases from J, the junction contained 3 bases not matched to a gene. In germline, CDR1 is LGHNA, CDR2 YSLEER. CDR3 length: 15 amino acids.